This entry lists 25 T cell receptor beta chains sequenced from one sample in a study of persistence of HIV-infected CD4 T cells. This was the immunoSEQ version 4 assay in survey mode. Assay: immunoSEQ multiplex PCR; the TCRdb copy retains only in-frame clones and omits some. The repertoire holds more than 8,500 clones, approximately 77% seen once, with 2% to 2.5% in the top ten. The antigens for these receptors are not known. Overlapping HIV-1 Gag 15-mer peptides at roughly 1 ug per peptide per mL were used. Responding CD4+ T cells were sorted by upregulation of both CD40 ligand and CD69. The sample consisted of CD4+ T cells sorted from PBMCs after roughly 17-hour stimulation, taken from a patient who received antiretroviral therapy. The source is an adult woman with HIV who was CMV-seropositive.

J is TRBJ1-5 and V is TRBV12-5; 7 bases match TRBD1. This CDR3 contains 13 residues. The J segment lost 5 bases and the V segment lost 6 bases, leaving 4 bases of the junction unmatched. Germline CDR1 LGHNT, CDR2 FRNRAP. The CDR3 region is CASGPRGYQPQHF. As DNA, the CDR3 is TGTGCTAGTGGCCCCAGGGGGTATCAGCCCCAGCATTTT.

This clone was seen a single time. V gene TRBV5-5 combines with J gene TRBJ1-6; D is ambiguous. Looked up from germline, CDR1 is SGHKS and CDR2 is YYEKEE (reference sequence). V lost 4 bases and J 3 bases, leaving 11 bases between the germline ends. This CDR3 has 15 residues. CDR3 loop: CASSPVFNYNSPLHF. CDR3 bases: TGTGCCAGCAGCCCAGTATTTAACTATAATTCACCCCTCCACTTT. The whole variable domain, filled in from reference TRBV5-5 and TRBJ1-6, reads DAGVTQSPTHLIKTRGQQVTLRCSPISGHKSVSWYQQVLGQGPQFIFQYYEKEERGRGNFPDRFSARQFPNYSSELNVNALLLGDSALYLCASSPVFNYNSPLHFGNGTRLTVT.

The V call is TRBV6-2 or TRBV6-3, the J call TRBJ1-2; possible D gene TRBD1, 5 bases. The CDR3 length is 15 residues. In germline, CDR1 is MNHEY, CDR2 SVGEGT. With 4 bases removed from V and 2 bases from J, the gap between germline ends came to 14 bases. CDR3 loop: CASSSNWGKNYGYTF. In nucleotides, the CDR3 is TGTGCCAGCAGTTCGAATTGGGGGAAAAACTATGGCTACACCTTC.

The genes are TRBV10-1 and TRBJ2-7; the match to TRBD1 covers 7 bases. The CDR3 covers 15 residues. Germline V gene lookup returns CDR1 WNHNN and CDR2 SYGVQD (reference sequence). V shed 0 bases, J shed 2 bases, and the junction held 4 bases outside the gene matches. The CDR3 DNA reads as TGCGCCAGCAGTGAGTCGACAGGGATGGCCTACGAGCAGTACTTC. It translates to CASSESTGMAYEQYF.

DNA for the CDR3: TGTGCCAGTAGTATTCTGGACAGAAATAGCAATCAGCCCCAGCATTTT. It specifies CASSILDRNSNQPQHF. The chain uses TRBV19 and TRBJ1-5; weak D call: TRBD1 (6 bases). CDR3 length: 16 amino acids. Germline V CDR1 and CDR2: LNHDA, SQIVND (reference sequence). Trimming took 3 bases from V and 0 from J, leaving 12 bases between them.

V is TRBV2 and J is TRBJ1-3; D unclear. The germline V gene encodes CDR1 SNHLY and CDR2 FYNNEI. The CDR3 consists of 14 residues. The V and J ends lost 7 bases and 0 bases respectively, with 10 bases between them. The chain's CDR3 is CASKGSVSGNTIYF. The CDR3 coding sequence is TGTGCCAGCAAAGGGTCCGTCTCTGGAAACACCATATATTTT.

This clone was counted a single time. This chain joins TRBV6-4 and TRBJ2-2; TRBD2 matches 10 bases. Germline assignment: CDR1 MRHNA and CDR2 SNTAGT. CDR3 size: 15 residues. V shed 6 bases and J 4 bases; nucleotides not matched to a gene: 5. The CDR3 spells CASRPSGGGTGELFF. Written as DNA, the CDR3 is TGTGCCAGCAGGCCTAGCGGGGGAGGCACCGGGGAGCTGTTTTTT.

This rearrangement joins TRBV10-3 to TRBJ2-1, with TRBD1 identical over 8 bases. V lost 7 bases to trimming and J lost 7 bases; unmatched junction nucleotides: 9. The length of the CDR3 is 14 residues. CDR1 is ENHRY and CDR2 is SYGVKD in the germline V gene. CDR3 DNA: TGTGCCATCACTGGACAGGGAGGTTGGAATGAGCAGTTCTTC. Protein: CAITGQGGWNEQFF.

The J gene is TRBJ1-5, the V gene TRBV6-5, with TRBD1 matching over 12 bases. After removal of 4 bases from V and 7 bases from J, the junction contained 5 bases not matched to a gene. CDR3 size: 15 residues. Germline lookup yields CDR1 MNHEY and CDR2 SVGAGI. The CDR3 DNA reads as TGTGCCAGCAGTTCCGGGACAGGGGGCTGGCAGCCCCAGCATTTT. It specifies CASSSGTGGWQPQHF.

The V and J genes are TRBV19 and TRBJ2-4, with D perhaps TRBD1 (6 bases). This CDR3 is 15 amino acids long. Looked up from germline, CDR1 is LNHDA and CDR2 is SQIVND (reference sequence). Trimming removed 2 bases at V and 3 bases at J, with 11 bases between. CDR3: CASSILSGDKNIQYF. CDR3 sequence (DNA): TGTGCCAGTAGTATACTCTCAGGGGACAAAAACATTCAGTACTTC. Variable domain in full (rest from reference TRBV19 and TRBJ2-4): DGGITQSPKYLFRKEGQNVTLSCEQNLNHDAMYWYRQDPGQGLRLIYYSQIVNDFQKGDIAEGYSVSREKKESFPLTVTSAQKNPTAFYLCASSILSGDKNIQYFGAGTRLSVL.

The V call is TRBV10-2, the J call TRBJ2-2; TRBD1 aligns across 7 bases. V trimming: 7 bases; J trimming: 4 bases; junction bases outside the gene matches: 6. The CDR3 runs to 14 residues. Germline CDR1 is WSHSY and CDR2 is SAAADI. The CDR3 spells CASTTGQPTGELFF. Written as DNA, the CDR3 is TGCGCCAGCACCACGGGACAGCCCACCGGGGAGCTGTTTTTT.

The genes are TRBV12-3 or TRBV12-4 and TRBJ2-3; D may match TRBD1 or TRBD2 (5 bases each). V was clipped by 6 bases and J by 6 bases, with 7 bases between them. The CDR3 totals 11 residues. CDR3: CASSWGDTQYF. CDR3 coding DNA: TGTGCCAGCAGCTGGGGGGATACGCAGTATTTT.

This clone was observed a single time. The gene calls are TRBV6-4 and TRBJ1-5, with 8 nucleotides matching TRBD1. The trim removed 4 bases at V and 0 bases at J, leaving 5 bases unmatched. CDR1 is MRHNA, CDR2 SNTAGT, per germline. The CDR3 has 16 residues. CDR3 amino acids: CASSGQGPDSNQPQHF. The CDR3 bases are TGTGCCAGCAGTGGACAGGGGCCGGATAGCAATCAGCCCCAGCATTTT.

Only one count was recorded for this clone. This rearrangement joins TRBV19 to TRBJ2-5; 8 nucleotides line up with TRBD1. CDR1 is LNHDA, CDR2 SQIVND, per germline (reference sequence). The CDR3 length is 13 residues. With 10 bases clipped from V and 4 bases from J, the junction kept 8 bases outside the gene matches. The CDR3 DNA is TGTGCCACCCGGGACAGGCATCCAGAGACCCAGTACTTC. Translated: CATRDRHPETQYF.

This clone came up a few times. J is TRBJ1-5 and V is TRBV7-9; no reliable D call. The ends were cut back, 2 bases at V and 4 bases at J, with 6 bases in the middle. The germline CDR1 and CDR2 sequences are SEHNR and FQNEAQ (reference sequence). The CDR3 extends over 13 amino acids. The CDR3 region has the DNA TGTGCCAGCAGCTTAAGCGGGAATCAGCCCCAGCATTTT. This translates into CASSLSGNQPQHF.

As DNA, the CDR3 is TGCGCCAGCACCACGACGCCCGGGTACTATGGCTACACCTTC. Its translation is CASTTTPGYYGYTF. The J gene is TRBJ1-2, the V gene TRBV5-1; the D is unclear. Germline V gives CDR1 SGHRS, CDR2 YFSETQ. The CDR3 consists of 14 residues. Trimming pared 6 bases from V and 3 bases from J, leaving 15 bases between.

The genes are TRBV11-3 and TRBJ1-3; a possible D gene is TRBD1 (5 bases). Deletions cut 6 bases from V and 2 bases from J, with 11 bases between. Germline V lookup: CDR1 SGHNT, CDR2 YENEEA. The CDR3 loop spans 14 amino acids. CDR3 bases: TGTGCCAGCAGAAGTGGGGGAACTGGAAACACCATATATTTT. This codes for CASRSGGTGNTIYF.

The chain links TRBV9 to TRBJ1-2, with D possibly being TRBD1 (6 bases). This CDR3 has 15 residues. Germline V gene data show CDR1 as SGDLS and CDR2 as YYNGEE. Between the trimmed V and J ends, which lost 0 bases and 0 bases, there was a span of 9 bases. CDR3 coding DNA: TGTGCCAGCAGCGTAGGGGCAGGGGCTAACTATGGCTACACCTTC. It codes for CASSVGAGANYGYTF.

The rearrangement links TRBV21-1 to TRBJ2-1; the table's D call TRBD2 went unverified against the DNA. TRBV21-1 constitutes a pseudogene. The CDR3 is 13 residues long. The DNA of the CDR3 is TGTGCCAGATCTATCCGGAGGGGGGGAGGGCGGTTCTTC. Translation: CARSIRRGGGRFF.

V and J are TRBV27 and TRBJ1-1, with TRBD1 matching over 8 bases. Germline V gene data show CDR1 as MNHEY and CDR2 as SMNVEV (reference sequence). The CDR3 is made up of 15 amino acids. Trimming removed 5 bases from V and 4 bases from J; junction bases left unmatched: 9. The CDR3 coding sequence is TGTGCCAGCAGTACCCCAGGGGGCGGGACCACTGAAGCTTTCTTT. Residues: CASSTPGGGTTEAFF.

The genes are TRBV4-3 and TRBJ2-7; 7 bases align to TRBD1. The CDR3 runs to 15 residues. With V trimmed by 3 bases and J by 4 bases, 9 bases remained unmatched. Germline V lookup: CDR1 LGHNA, CDR2 YSLEER. CDR3 in amino acids: CASSQGKGAEYEQYF. The CDR3 bases are TGCGCCAGCAGCCAGGGTAAGGGGGCGGAATACGAGCAGTACTTC.

The chain links TRBV6-1 to TRBJ1-2; 9 bases line up with TRBD1. The CDR3 length is 12 residues. The germline V gene encodes CDR1 MNHNS and CDR2 SASEGT. With 6 bases clipped from V and 4 bases from J, the junction kept 0 bases outside the gene matches. This CDR3 reads CASRDRGYGYTF. The CDR3 DNA reads TGTGCCAGCAGGGACAGGGGCTATGGCTACACCTTC.

J is TRBJ1-2 and V is TRBV28; D is undetermined. The V and J ends lost 6 bases and 4 bases respectively, with 18 bases between them. Germline-derived CDR1 and CDR2 are MDHEN and SYDVKM. This CDR3 spans 15 amino acids. CDR3: CASSPPSTPLYGYTF. CDR3 in DNA: TGTGCCAGCAGCCCACCCAGTACACCTCTCTATGGCTACACCTTC.

The rearrangement links TRBV30 to TRBJ1-1; D perhaps matches TRBD1 (5 bases). The CDR3 consists of 12 residues. V shed 2 bases and J shed 3 bases, with 7 bases lying between them. Germline V gene lookup returns CDR1 GTSNPN and CDR2 SVGIG (reference sequence). The DNA for the CDR3 is TGTGCCTGGAGTAGGGGCGACACTGAAGCTTTCTTT. This translates into CAWSRGDTEAFF.

The chain carries TRBV3-1 (or the pseudogene TRBV3-2) and TRBJ2-7, with 9 bases fitting TRBD1. From germline, CDR1 is LGHDT and CDR2 YNNKEL (reference sequence). With 2 bases clipped from V and 7 bases from J, the junction kept 12 bases outside the gene matches. The CDR3 sequence is 16 residues long. The CDR3 region is CASSQNYAGQGSEQYF. The CDR3 DNA reads TGTGCCAGCAGCCAAAATTACGCGGGACAGGGCTCGGAGCAGTACTTC.